The clone carrying this T cell receptor beta chain occurred a few times. The sample belongs to a study of spatial heterogeneity in lung cancer. The germline V gene encodes CDR1 LGHNA and CDR2 YNFKEQ. Trimming took 4 bases from V and 6 from J; bases not matched to a gene: 8. This CDR3 contains 15 residues. TCRdb re-called the 5' RACE reads through MiXCR, storing one row per CDR3 protein. In the table there are tens of thousands of distinct CDR3 sequences, roughly an eighth of which are singletons. Time point of the sample: sample taken at primary tumor resection. This sequence was found in a male donor with early-stage non-small cell lung cancer. Material: PBMCs, obtained at surgery. This rearrangement joins TRBV4-2 to TRBJ2-1, with 8 bases identical to TRBD1. The CDR3 here is CASSRSDRDGNEQFF. The CDR3 DNA follows: TGTGCCAGCAGCCGTTCGGACAGGGACGGCAATGAGCAGTTCTTC.